One and the same sample provided the 21 T cell receptor beta chains below, sequenced in a study of metastatic and nonmetastatic thyroid tumors. Treatment of any kind had been given to no patient before thyroid surgery. TCRdb ran MiXCR on the PCR reads. The repertoire has approximately 38,000 clones, about 17% of them found once; the top ten carry around 9.9%. Sequenced: tumor tissue. These receptor sequences come from a female donor with papillary thyroid cancer or a benign thyroid nodule (not recorded which). Some clones in this sample may be carry-over from other donors' samples.

There are many counts of this clone. With a much larger clone just one base away, this may be a read error. The J gene is TRBJ2-1, the V gene TRBV6-1; TRBD2 aligns across 7 bases. Germline V gene data show CDR1 as MNHNS and CDR2 as SASEGT. V shed 6 bases and J 6 bases; nucleotides not matched to a gene: 8. CDR3 length: 14 amino acids. This CDR3 reads CASRSGEVGNEQFF. DNA for the CDR3: TGTGCCAGCAGGAGCGGGGAGGTGGGCAATGAGCAGTTCTTC.

This clone was seen ten or more times. The chain has TRBV6-5 and TRBJ1-6; D is unclear. The CDR3 has 17 residues. Germline CDR1 is MNHEY and CDR2 is SVGAGI. V was shortened by 2 bases and J by 8 bases, with 19 bases between the two germline ends. CDR3: CASSYHRGSWPDSPLHF. The DNA of the CDR3 is TGTGCCAGCAGTTACCACCGTGGCAGTTGGCCGGATTCACCCCTCCACTTT.

This clone was detected many times. V is TRBV6-5 and J is TRBJ2-1; D gene uncertain. The CDR3 covers 16 residues. From germline, CDR1 is MNHEY and CDR2 SVGAGI. V was shortened by 2 bases and J by 4 bases, with 15 bases between the two germline ends. The CDR3 region is CASSYIGRSRYNEQFF. In nucleotides, the CDR3 is TGTGCCAGCAGTTACATAGGGCGGAGCCGATACAATGAGCAGTTCTTC.

This clone was detected a few times. With a much larger clone just one base away, this may be a read error. The chain is built from TRBV24-1 and TRBJ1-2; tentative D call: TRBD1 (5 bases). This CDR3 has 14 residues. Germline V gene data show CDR1 as KGHDR and CDR2 as SFDVKD. Trimming left V 5 bases short and J 5 bases short, with 14 bases between. This chain's CDR3 is CATSADRSYYGYTF. As DNA, the CDR3 is TGTGCCACCAGTGCTGACAGAAGTTATTATGGCTACACCTTC.

A note on this clone: It may be a read error: a sequence one base away is much more abundant. This CDR3 is CASSEGTPVLAGDAKNIQYF. DNA of the CDR3: TGTGCCAGCAGCGAGGGAACCCCGGTACTAGCGGGAGACGCCAAAAACATTCAGTACTTC. This chain connects TRBV9 to TRBJ2-4, with 11 bases fitting TRBD2. Germline values: CDR1 SGDLS, CDR2 YYNGEE. The V segment lost 3 bases and the J segment 1 base; nucleotides outside the gene matches: 15. The CDR3 has 20 residues.

There are many counts of this clone. The gene calls are TRBV11-3 and TRBJ2-5; TRBD1 or TRBD2 may be the D gene (6 bases each). This CDR3 is built from 15 residues. V lost 4 bases, J lost 5 bases, and 17 bases lay in between. From germline, CDR1 is SGHNT and CDR2 YENEEA. Here the CDR3 DNA reads TGTGCCAGCAGCTCAACCTTGGGGGGCGAGGAGACCCAGTACTTC. Amino acid sequence: CASSSTLGGEETQYF.

This clone was seen ten or more times. The chain is built from TRBV6-1 and TRBJ2-2; TRBD1 aligns across 7 bases. CDR1 MNHNS and CDR2 SASEGT come from the germline V gene. The CDR3 is made up of 16 amino acids. V lost 6 bases, J lost 3 bases, and 10 bases stayed unmatched. CDR3 amino acids: CASSRGQAQDTGELFF. CDR3 bases: TGTGCCAGCAGCCGCGGACAGGCTCAAGACACCGGGGAGCTGTTTTTT.

This clone was found a few times. The chain recombines TRBV6-1 with TRBJ2-7; 7 bases fit TRBD2. The V gene's germline CDR1 is MNHNS and CDR2 SASEGT. V shed 6 bases, J shed 2 bases, and the junction held 13 bases outside the gene matches. The CDR3 spans 16 residues. The CDR3 bases are TGTGCCAGCAGCGGCAGGGCTAGCGGTAGTGCCTACGAGCAGTACTTC. This encodes CASSGRASGSAYEQYF.

This clone was detected a few times. V usage is TRBV28 and J usage is TRBJ1-2, with TRBD1 matching 8 bases. The CDR3 has 13 residues. Germline V gene lookup returns CDR1 MDHEN and CDR2 SYDVKM. With 6 bases clipped from V and 7 bases from J, the junction kept 7 bases outside the gene matches. Written as DNA, the CDR3 is TGTGCCAGCAGCATCGACAGGGGAGGTGGCTACACCTTC. Translated: CASSIDRGGGYTF.

This clone was seen many times. The chain uses TRBV28 and TRBJ2-1; 13 nucleotides align to TRBD2. The CDR3 runs 18 residues. Trimming at V came to 1 base and at J to 4 bases, leaving 7 bases not matched to a gene. The germline V gene encodes CDR1 MDHEN and CDR2 SYDVKM. For the CDR3, the DNA is TGTGCCAGCAGTTTATACCCCTCGACTAGCGGGAGGTACAATGAGCAGTTCTTC. As protein: CASSLYPSTSGRYNEQFF.

Only one count was recorded for this clone. V is TRBV30 and J is TRBJ1-2, with 7 bases identical to TRBD1. Germline values: CDR1 GTSNPN, CDR2 SVGIG (reference sequence). CDR3 length equals 14 residues. V gave up 1 base and J gave up 6 bases; unmatched junction bases: 8. CDR3 coding DNA: TGTGCCTGGAGTGCCCTCGACAGGGTCCATGGCTACACCTTC. Protein product: CAWSALDRVHGYTF.

There are many counts of this clone. The rearrangement links TRBV6-2 or TRBV6-3 to TRBJ2-5; D may correspond to TRBD1 or TRBD2 (5 bases each). There are 16 residues in the CDR3. In germline, CDR1 is MNHEY, CDR2 SVGEGT. Trimming took 6 bases from V and 2 from J, leaving 19 bases between them. The CDR3 bases are TGTGCCAGCAGATCCACCCCCGAGGGGCTTCAAGAGACCCAGTACTTC. It is translated as CASRSTPEGLQETQYF.

This clone was recorded at least ten times. This chain's CDR3 is CSARSGLASTDTQYF. CDR3 in DNA: TGCAGTGCTAGATCCGGACTAGCGAGCACAGATACGCAGTATTTT. The chain links TRBV20-1 to TRBJ2-3; TRBD2 aligns across 9 bases. The CDR3 runs to 15 residues. From germline, CDR1 is DFQATT and CDR2 SNEGSKA (reference sequence). With V trimmed by 2 bases and J by 0 bases, 3 bases remained unmatched.

This clone showed up many times. The chain combines TRBV6-5 with TRBJ1-5; D is uncertain. The V gene lost 2 bases and the J gene lost 3 bases, with 5 bases spanning the gap. Germline assignment: CDR1 MNHEY and CDR2 SVGAGI. CDR3 length: 13 residues. CDR3 amino acids: CASSYRDNQPQHF. DNA for the CDR3: TGTGCCAGCAGTTACAGGGACAATCAGCCCCAGCATTTT.

Remarks on this clone: This could be a read error, since a much larger clone is one nucleotide away. The V gene is TRBV19, the J gene TRBJ2-1, with TRBD1 as a possible D gene (6 bases). The CDR3 runs to 15 residues. Germline CDR1 is LNHDA and CDR2 is SQIVND (reference sequence). Trimming left V 7 bases short and J 9 bases short, with 22 bases between. The CDR3 loop is CASKGAGAARREQFF. CDR3 coding DNA: TGTGCCAGTAAAGGGGCAGGGGCCGCCCGACGTGAGCAGTTCTTC.

At least ten counts were recorded for this clone. The chain recombines TRBV29-1 with TRBJ1-2, with TRBD1 identical over 7 bases. V lost 8 bases and J lost 2; bases outside the gene matches: 5. Germline assignment: CDR1 SQVTM and CDR2 ANQGSEA. This CDR3 is 12 amino acids long. The CDR3 DNA reads as TGCAGCTCCTGGACAGGAAACTATGGCTACACCTTC. This gives the protein CSSWTGNYGYTF.

This clone was observed at least ten times. The sample carries other DNA sequences with the same CDR3. The chain combines TRBV18 with TRBJ2-5; TRBD2 agrees at 15 bases. The V gene end was trimmed by 3 bases and the J gene end by 5 bases; junction bases not matched to a gene: 1. The CDR3 consists of 15 residues. The V gene's germline CDR1 is KGHSH and CDR2 LQKENI. The CDR3 spells CASSPGLAGGETQYF. In nucleotides, the CDR3 is TGTGCCAGCTCACCGGGACTAGCGGGAGGTGAGACCCAGTACTTC.

Many counts were recorded for this clone. The V and J genes are TRBV11-2 and TRBJ2-3; tentative D call: TRBD1 (6 bases). Deletions cut 5 bases from V and 2 bases from J, with 14 bases between. Germline V gene data show CDR1 as SGHAT and CDR2 as FQNNGV. The CDR3 has 15 residues. CDR3 bases: TGTGCCAGCAGCCGCACGACAGGCTACACAGATACGCAGTATTTT. Protein product: CASSRTTGYTDTQYF.

Worth noting for this clone: The junction and the germline gene differ at one end; a read error may be behind it. The V gene is TRBV6-1, the J gene TRBJ1-6, with D hard to call. The CDR3 consists of 13 residues. CDR1 and CDR2 (germline): MNHNS, SASEGT. CDR3 sequence reads: CARSVTTESPLHF. CDR3 nucleotides: TGTGCCAGAAGTGTAACCACTGAGTCACCCCTCCACTTT.

The V and J genes are TRBV5-1 and TRBJ1-2; D is perhaps TRBD1 (6 bases). Per the germline V gene, CDR1 is SGHRS and CDR2 is YFSETQ. The CDR3 consists of 14 residues. The V gene lost 5 bases and the J gene lost 8 bases, with 19 bases spanning the gap. CDR3 loop: CASRLPGQTRGYTF. The DNA of the CDR3 is TGCGCCAGCAGATTGCCCGGACAGACTCGGGGCTACACCTTC.

This clone has a count of ten or more. J is TRBJ1-2 and V is TRBV30; a weak D match, TRBD1 (5 bases). Germline loops: CDR1 GTSNPN, CDR2 SVGIG (reference sequence). V was clipped by 5 bases and J by 0 bases, with 13 bases between them. This CDR3 is 14 amino acids long. The CDR3 DNA reads as TGTGCCTGGGGCCGGGACGGAGCTAACTATGGCTACACCTTC. Translation gives CAWGRDGANYGYTF.